A single sample gave rise to the 14 T cell receptor beta chains below, sequenced in a study of breast tumors, draining lymph nodes, adjacent tissues. TCRdb redid the calling of the multiplex PCR reads with MiXCR, one entry per CDR3 protein. Of some 97,000 distinct CDR3 sequences detected, approximately 22% appear once; the ten largest clones hold less than 1.5%. Samples came from axillary lymph nodes draining the breast cancer. The specimen sequenced was axillary lymph node tissue. These receptors all stem from a female donor with breast cancer. Some clones in this sample may be carry-over from other donors' samples.

This clonotype was seen at least ten times. V gene TRBV5-6 combines with J gene TRBJ1-6; 9 bases agree with TRBD1. J gave up 11 bases and V 3 bases, and 6 bases lay outside the gene matches. The CDR3 has 14 residues. Germline-derived CDR1 and CDR2 are SGHDT and YYEEEE. The CDR3 bases are TGTGCCAGCAGCTCCGGACAGGGGTGGGCACCCCTCCACTTT. Protein: CASSSGQGWAPLHF.

This clonotype was seen at least ten times. V is TRBV9 and J is TRBJ2-3; D call uncertain. Germline CDR1 reads SGDLS; CDR2 reads YYNGEE. This CDR3 has 15 amino acids. The V end was cut by 2 bases, the J end by 3 bases, with 13 bases between. CDR3 DNA: TGTGCCAGCAGCGTGGGTACGACTTCGACAGATACGCAGTATTTT. Protein: CASSVGTTSTDTQYF.

This clonotype has ten or more counts. V is TRBV19 and J is TRBJ2-1; 9 nucleotides agree with TRBD2. The ends lost 7 bases at V and 7 bases at J; junction bases unmatched: 8. Germline V gives CDR1 LNHDA, CDR2 SQIVND (reference sequence). This CDR3 region has 14 residues. The CDR3 is CASNVAGGGNEQFF. For the CDR3, the DNA is TGTGCCAGTAACGTTGCGGGAGGGGGTAATGAGCAGTTCTTC.

Many counts were recorded for this clonotype. V gene TRBV7-2 combines with J gene TRBJ2-7; D is possibly TRBD2 (5 bases). The CDR3 has 16 residues. Germline values: CDR1 SGHTA, CDR2 FQGNSA. V lost 1 base, J lost 8 bases, and 21 bases lay in between. The CDR3 region has the DNA TGTGCCAGCAGCTTAGTTTATTCGGACTCCGAAGGGAAGCAGTACTTC. Protein sequence: CASSLVYSDSEGKQYF. Looking up the rest from reference TRBV7-2 and TRBJ2-7 gives the full variable domain: GAGVSQSPSNKVTEKGKDVELRCDPISGHTALYWYRQSLGQGLEFLIYFQGNSAPDKSGLPSDRFSAERTGGSVSTLTIQRTQQEDSAVYLCASSLVYSDSEGKQYFGPGTRLTVT.

Turning to this clonotype: A read error is possible here, since a much larger clone lies one base away. A read error is likely, as this CDR3 ends without the conserved phenylalanine or tryptophan. The genes are TRBV27 and TRBJ1-2; 8 bases agree with TRBD1. The germline V gene has CDR1 MNHEY and CDR2 SMNVEV (reference sequence). The CDR3 has 15 amino acids. The trim removed 5 bases at V and 5 bases at J, leaving 10 bases unmatched. The CDR3 reads CASSIQGQAFYGYTL. The CDR3 nucleotides read TGTGCCAGCAGTATTCAGGGACAGGCCTTTTATGGCTACACCCTC.

This clonotype was counted many times. The chain uses TRBV20-1 and TRBJ2-4; D is unresolved. The CDR3 is 14 amino acids. Per germline, CDR1 DFQATT and CDR2 SNEGSKA (reference sequence). V dropped 4 bases and J dropped 0 bases, with 10 bases sitting between them. The CDR3 sequence is CSAIDPLAKNIQYF. CDR3 DNA sequence: TGCAGTGCTATCGACCCCCTAGCCAAAAACATTCAGTACTTC.

This clonotype occurred many times. V gene TRBV12-3 or TRBV12-4 combines with J gene TRBJ2-7, with D possibly TRBD1 on 6 matching bases. Trimming removed 5 bases from V and 3 bases from J, with 8 bases in between. This CDR3 has 12 residues. The CDR3 DNA sequence: TGTGCCAGCAGTCGGGACAACTACGAGCAGTACTTC. This codes for CASSRDNYEQYF.

This rearrangement joins TRBV10-3 to TRBJ2-3; 8 positions match TRBD2. This CDR3 contains 15 residues. V shed 3 bases, J shed 1 base, and the junction held 3 bases outside the gene matches. The germline V gene has CDR1 ENHRY and CDR2 SYGVKD. CDR3 region: CAISDGGERTDTQYF. The CDR3 DNA sequence: TGTGCCATCAGTGACGGGGGGGAACGCACAGATACGCAGTATTTT.

At least ten counts were recorded for this clonotype. J is TRBJ1-5 and V is TRBV6-1, with D perhaps matching TRBD1 (5 bases). The CDR3 has 15 residues. Germline CDR1 is MNHNS and CDR2 is SASEGT. The ends were cut back, 6 bases at V and 1 base at J, with 13 bases in the middle. This CDR3 is CASRDGGTSNQPQHF. CDR3 DNA sequence: TGTGCCAGCAGGGACGGGGGTACGAGCAATCAGCCCCAGCATTTT.

Note on this clonotype: A read error may be the cause here, since a much bigger clone is one base away. The chain uses TRBV30 and TRBJ2-7; D is possibly TRBD1 (5 bases). Per the germline V gene, CDR1 is GTSNPN and CDR2 is SVGIG (reference sequence). V was trimmed by 0 bases and J by 2 bases, leaving 11 bases between them. CDR3 size: 14 residues. The CDR3 DNA follows: TGTGCCTGGAGTGTAGACAGAAATCCCTACGAGCAGTACTTC. It specifies CAWSVDRNPYEQYF.

V gene TRBV10-3 combines with J gene TRBJ1-2; 9 nucleotides line up with TRBD1. The germline gives CDR1 ENHRY, CDR2 SYGVKD. Losses at the gene ends were 6 bases for V and 6 bases for J; bases not matched to a gene: 2. The CDR3 runs to 12 residues. The CDR3 reads CAIRGDRDGYTF. Here the CDR3 DNA reads TGTGCCATCAGGGGGGACAGGGATGGCTACACCTTC.

The J gene is TRBJ2-3, the V gene TRBV27, with D possibly being TRBD2 (7 bases). V was trimmed by 8 bases and J by 4 bases, leaving 13 bases between them. The germline V gene encodes CDR1 MNHEY and CDR2 SMNVEV (reference sequence). The CDR3 is 13 amino acids. The CDR3 DNA reads TGTGCCAGCGGGAGGGCAGGGGCAGATACGCAGTATTTT. Translated: CASGRAGADTQYF.

The chain couples TRBV5-1 to TRBJ2-5; D is perhaps TRBD1 or TRBD2 (5 bases each). The V gene lost 1 base and the J gene lost 2 bases, with 15 bases spanning the gap. CDR3 length equals 16 residues. The germline V gene encodes CDR1 SGHRS and CDR2 YFSETQ. CDR3 DNA: TGCGCCAGCAGCTTGCTTGTAGGTGGGGGACAAGAGACCCAGTACTTC. It yields the protein CASSLLVGGGQETQYF.

In regard to this clonotype: Sequence at one end of the junction differs from germline and may be a read error. The genes are TRBV18 and TRBJ1-3; D is uncertain. The CDR3 covers 13 residues. CDR1 and CDR2 from the germline V gene are KGHSH and LQKENI. The CDR3 reads CASSQARGNTIDF. CDR3 sequence (DNA): TGTGCCAGCTCACAGGCACGTGGAAACACCATAGATTTT.